One and the same sample provided the 19 T cell receptor beta chains below, sequenced in a study of T cell responses to AZD1222 COVID-19 vaccine. The assay was immunoSEQ multiplex PCR, and TCRdb's table has in-frame clones only and misses some. The table shows around 130,000 clones, with more than 80% occurring only once. This sample comprised peripheral blood, obtained on day 0 of AZD1222 vaccination. Receptor source: an adult in good health.

The V and J genes are TRBV12-3 or TRBV12-4 and TRBJ1-2; D is possibly TRBD1 (5 bases). Trimming cost V 3 bases and J 4 bases, with 9 bases left between them. CDR3 length: 13 residues. The CDR3 sequence: CASSFGTAYGYTF. The CDR3 bases are TGTGCCAGCAGTTTCGGGACGGCCTATGGCTACACCTTC.

The V call is TRBV5-4, the J call TRBJ1-2, with D unresolved. Germline CDR1 and CDR2: SGHNT and YYREEE (reference sequence). The CDR3 runs to 13 residues. Trimming removed 0 bases from V and 6 bases from J, with 9 bases in between. CDR3 nucleotides: TGTGCCAGCAGCTTGGAGTTAAGGGATGGCTACACCTTC. This gives the protein CASSLELRDGYTF.

The V gene is TRBV18, the J gene TRBJ2-6, with a tentative D call TRBD2 (6 bases). The CDR3 is 18 residues long. CDR1 is KGHSH and CDR2 is LQKENI in the germline V gene. V was clipped by 2 bases and J by 0 bases, with 14 bases between them. CDR3 sequence (DNA): TGTGCCAGCTCACCAATCGCCCAGGGAGGCTCTGGGGCCAACGTCCTGACTTTC. The encoded protein is CASSPIAQGGSGANVLTF.

V is TRBV15 and J is TRBJ2-2; 9 nucleotides line up with TRBD1. This CDR3 contains 18 residues. Germline-derived CDR1 and CDR2 are LNHNV and YYDKDF (reference sequence). Trimming cost V 5 bases and J 5 bases; bases outside gene matches: 15. Written as DNA, the CDR3 is TGTGCCACCAGCCCTACAAACCGGGACAGGGACCTAACCGGGGAGCTGTTTTTT. Translating gives CATSPTNRDRDLTGELFF.

This clone has a single count. CDR3 in amino acids: CASAQGQGAGTSLYGYTF. In DNA form, the CDR3 reads TGTGCTAGTGCCCAGGGACAGGGGGCAGGAACTAGCCTATATGGCTACACCTTC. The genes are TRBV12-5 and TRBJ1-2, with 12 bases fitting TRBD1. Germline V gene lookup returns CDR1 LGHNT and CDR2 FRNRAP. V trimming: 7 bases; J trimming: 5 bases; junction bases outside the gene matches: 17. There are 18 residues in the CDR3.

This chain joins TRBV28 and TRBJ1-5, with a weak D call TRBD1 (6 bases). The CDR3 is 15 amino acids. The V and J ends lost 2 bases and 0 bases respectively, with 8 bases between them. Germline CDR1 is MDHEN and CDR2 is SYDVKM. The CDR3 region has the DNA TGTGCCAGCAGTTTAAAAGGGGGTAGCAATCAGCCCCAGCATTTT. This translates into CASSLKGGSNQPQHF.

The chain carries TRBV29-1 and TRBJ1-1; D unresolved. CDR1 is SQVTM, CDR2 ANQGSEA, per germline. The CDR3 contains 13 residues. V was clipped by 7 bases and J by 0 bases, with 12 bases between them. CDR3 nucleotide sequence: TGCAGCGCCAAAACCGGCATGAACACTGAAGCTTTCTTT. Translated, it gives CSAKTGMNTEAFF.

The genes are TRBV5-4 and TRBJ2-7; possibly TRBD2 for D (6 bases). Per germline, CDR1 SGHNT and CDR2 YYREEE (reference sequence). The CDR3 is 12 residues long. V lost 4 bases, J lost 3 bases, and 8 bases lay in between. Here the CDR3 reads CASSRGGYEQYF. CDR3 nucleotides: TGTGCCAGCAGCAGGGGAGGCTACGAGCAGTACTTC.

Only one count was recorded for this clone. The chain carries TRBV7-3 and TRBJ2-3, with a weak D call TRBD2 (6 bases). This CDR3 is built from 15 residues. From germline, CDR1 is SGHTA and CDR2 FQGTGA. Trimming shortened V by 6 bases and J by 2 bases, and 15 bases separated the two germline ends. The CDR3 here is CASSSGLRDTDTQYF. Written as DNA, the CDR3 is TGTGCCAGCAGTTCGGGACTTAGGGACACAGATACGCAGTATTTT.

The J gene is TRBJ2-7, the V gene TRBV19; 10 nucleotides match TRBD2. After removal of 3 bases from V and 6 bases from J, the junction contained 20 bases not matched to a gene. The CDR3 sequence is 19 residues long. Per the germline V gene, CDR1 is LNHDA and CDR2 is SQIVND (reference sequence). The CDR3 region has the DNA TGTGCCAGTAGTATTAATCGTCTAGCGGGAGTTCAACGGTTACGCGAGCAGTACTTC. This gives the protein CASSINRLAGVQRLREQYF.

The CDR3 coding sequence is TGTGCCAGCAGCTCATACAGGACAGGGAAGGATGAGCAGTTCTTC. Translation gives CASSSYRTGKDEQFF. The chain couples TRBV5-6 to TRBJ2-1; 8 nucleotides align to TRBD1. This CDR3 is built from 15 residues. The germline CDR1 and CDR2 sequences are SGHDT and YYEEEE. V was clipped by 3 bases and J by 8 bases; unmatched bases: 10.

The chain recombines TRBV15 with TRBJ2-3; D gene unclear. Germline CDR1 LNHNV, CDR2 YYDKDF (reference sequence). V was shortened by 4 bases and J by 1 base, with 15 bases between the two germline ends. The CDR3 length is 16 residues. The CDR3 nucleotides are TGTGCCACCAGCACCCCATGGGGAACCGGCACAGATACGCAGTATTTT. Translated, it gives CATSTPWGTGTDTQYF. Drawing the rest from reference TRBV15 and TRBJ2-3, the complete variable domain is DAMVIQNPRYQVTQFGKPVTLSCSQTLNHNVMYWYQQKSSQAPKLLFHYYDKDFNNEADTPDNFQSRRPNTSFCFLDIRSPGLGDTAMYLCATSTPWGTGTDTQYFGPGTRLTVL.

This clone was counted a single time. J is TRBJ2-1 and V is TRBV6-5; no definite D call. This CDR3 has 15 amino acids. Trimming pared 0 bases from V and 3 bases from J, leaving 9 bases between. Per germline, CDR1 MNHEY and CDR2 SVGAGI. Here the CDR3 reads CASSYSRTDYNEQFF. The CDR3 coding sequence is TGTGCCAGCAGTTACTCGAGGACGGACTACAATGAGCAGTTCTTC.

The table lists this clone with a count of one. The chain is built from TRBV18 and TRBJ1-1; D is undetermined. The germline V gene encodes CDR1 KGHSH and CDR2 LQKENI. The CDR3 runs to 16 residues. V lost 1 base and J 0 bases, leaving 12 bases between the germline ends. The CDR3 DNA is TGTGCCAGCTCACCACTTTCAGGAAATTTGAACACTGAAGCTTTCTTT. Translation gives CASSPLSGNLNTEAFF.

This clone was seen just once. The chain is built from TRBV5-6 and TRBJ2-3; D gene uncertain. This CDR3 has 12 amino acids. V was clipped by 1 base and J by 9 bases, with 9 bases between them. Per the germline V gene, CDR1 is SGHDT and CDR2 is YYEEEE. The CDR3 bases are TGTGCCAGCAGCTTGACTGGGAAGACGCAGTATTTT. The encoded protein is CASSLTGKTQYF.

The chain employs TRBV19 and TRBJ1-4, with unresolved D. This CDR3 spans 12 amino acids. The germline CDR1 and CDR2 sequences are LNHDA and SQIVND (reference sequence). V shed 1 base and J shed 11 bases, with 8 bases lying between them. The CDR3 region is CASSIVDGKLFF. Written as DNA, the CDR3 is TGTGCCAGTAGTATAGTTGACGGGAAACTGTTTTTT.

This clone was seen once. CDR3 amino acids: CASSPHRNPSYEQYF. The CDR3 DNA reads TGTGCCAGCAGCCCCCACAGGAATCCCTCCTACGAGCAGTACTTC. This chain links TRBV9 with TRBJ2-7, with a weak D call TRBD1 (5 bases). Trimming removed 4 bases from V and 0 bases from J, with 14 bases in between. Germline CDR1 and CDR2: SGDLS and YYNGEE. This CDR3 spans 15 amino acids.

V is TRBV12-3 or TRBV12-4 and J is TRBJ1-5; 9 bases map to TRBD1. The CDR3 extends over 13 amino acids. Trimming cost V 5 bases and J 7 bases; bases outside gene matches: 3. The CDR3 reads CASSPTGGQPQHF. CDR3 sequence (DNA): TGTGCCAGCAGTCCGACAGGGGGACAGCCCCAGCATTTT.

This clone has more than one count but fewer than ten. The rearrangement joins TRBV3-1 (or the pseudogene TRBV3-2) to TRBJ2-5, with TRBD1 as a possible D gene (5 bases). Trimming took 3 bases from V and 1 from J, leaving 9 bases between them. The CDR3 is 14 residues long. In germline, CDR1 is LGHDT, CDR2 YNNKEL (reference sequence). The CDR3 is CASSHRQTQETQYF. The CDR3 DNA sequence: TGTGCCAGCAGCCACAGACAGACCCAAGAGACCCAGTACTTC.